One and the same sample provided the 22 T cell receptor beta chains below, sequenced in a study of blood T cell repertoires in COVID-19. Method: immunoSEQ multiplex PCR; TCRdb's copy keeps in-frame clones and lacks some. The sample holds about 160,000 clones, 85% seen once. The sequencing sample was made of peripheral blood. These receptors were collected from a human donor with acute or convalescent COVID-19. The donor label of this sample is uncertain.

The chain has TRBV6-5 and TRBJ1-4; D may be TRBD1 (6 bases). The CDR3 length is 15 residues. V shed 8 bases and J shed 8 bases, with 21 bases lying between them. CDR1 and CDR2 (germline): MNHEY, SVGAGI. The CDR3 nucleotides are TGTGCCAGCCGTAGGACCTACAGGGTGGGGGAAAAACTGTTTTTT. Its protein is CASRRTYRVGEKLFF.

The chain is built from TRBV12-3 or TRBV12-4 and TRBJ2-5, with TRBD2 matching over 9 bases. Trimming cost V 3 bases and J 6 bases; bases outside gene matches: 2. The CDR3 contains 13 residues. The CDR3: CASSFSGGQTQYF. In nucleotides, the CDR3 is TGTGCCAGCAGTTTTAGCGGGGGACAGACCCAGTACTTC.

The V gene is TRBV18, the J gene TRBJ1-1; 8 bases fit TRBD1. Germline V gives CDR1 KGHSH, CDR2 LQKENI. The J segment lost 3 bases and the V segment lost 3 bases, leaving 6 bases of the junction unmatched. This CDR3 region has 15 residues. CDR3 sequence (DNA): TGTGCCAGCTCACCCGGACAGGGTTGGGACACTGAAGCTTTCTTT. It translates to CASSPGQGWDTEAFF.

This clone was found once. The chain employs TRBV3-1 (or the pseudogene TRBV3-2) and TRBJ2-2, with TRBD2 matching 7 bases. Trimming cost V 6 bases and J 5 bases; bases outside gene matches: 6. CDR3 size: 14 residues. Germline V gives CDR1 LGHDT, CDR2 YNNKEL (reference sequence). Here the CDR3 reads CASRRGRGTGELFF. Written as DNA, the CDR3 is TGTGCCAGCAGGAGAGGGAGGGGAACCGGGGAGCTGTTTTTT.

This chain joins TRBV2 and TRBJ2-2, with 9 bases that match TRBD2. Germline assignment: CDR1 SNHLY and CDR2 FYNNEI. The CDR3 runs 13 residues. J lost 6 bases, V lost 4 bases, and 0 bases had no gene match. The CDR3 sequence: CASSGTSAGELFF. DNA for the CDR3: TGTGCCAGCAGTGGGACTAGCGCCGGGGAGCTGTTTTTT.

This chain joins TRBV29-1 and TRBJ2-1; 7 bases map to TRBD1. The V gene's germline CDR1 is SQVTM and CDR2 ANQGSEA. The ends lost 7 bases at V and 5 bases at J; junction bases unmatched: 11. This CDR3 spans 14 amino acids. The DNA for the CDR3 is TGCAGCGCCGGAAACCACAGGGGAGACAATGAGCAGTTCTTC. Protein: CSAGNHRGDNEQFF.

The chain uses TRBV5-1 and TRBJ1-1; the match to TRBD1 covers 10 bases. Trimming took 5 bases from V and 3 from J; bases not matched to a gene: 10. The CDR3 consists of 16 residues. Germline V lookup: CDR1 SGHRS, CDR2 YFSETQ. CDR3 loop: CASSYHDGTGDTEAFF. In nucleotides, the CDR3 is TGCGCCAGCAGTTATCACGATGGGACAGGGGACACTGAAGCTTTCTTT.

This clone was counted once. This chain uses TRBV7-6 with TRBJ2-7, with a possible D match to TRBD2 (7 bases). The V gene's germline CDR1 is SGHVS and CDR2 FNYEAQ. The CDR3 consists of 16 residues. Trimming cost V 2 bases and J 2 bases, with 16 bases left between them. As DNA, the CDR3 is TGTGCCAGCAGCTTACGGGGCGGGGGCTCTACCTACGAGCAGTACTTC. Its protein product is CASSLRGGGSTYEQYF.

The gene calls are TRBV4-3 and TRBJ1-2, with TRBD1 matching over 11 bases. V lost 4 bases and J lost 4; bases outside the gene matches: 11. In germline, CDR1 is LGHNA, CDR2 YSLEER. This CDR3 contains 17 residues. The CDR3 DNA sequence: TGCGCCAGCAGCCGAGGGACAGGGGGAGGTGTCCTCTATGGCTACACCTTC. Amino acid sequence: CASSRGTGGGVLYGYTF.

This clone was detected a few times. This sequence joins TRBV20-1 and TRBJ2-7; TRBD1 matches at 7 bases. V shed 4 bases and J 6 bases; nucleotides not matched to a gene: 6. This CDR3 is 12 amino acids long. CDR1 is DFQATT, CDR2 SNEGSKA, per germline (reference sequence). In DNA form, the CDR3 reads TGCAGTGCTACTGACAGGGCGGTCGAGCAGTACTTC. It translates to CSATDRAVEQYF.

The chain recombines TRBV9 with TRBJ2-3; 9 nucleotides line up with TRBD2. V lost 8 bases, J lost 6 bases, and 19 bases stayed unmatched. CDR1 is SGDLS and CDR2 is YYNGEE in the germline V gene. CDR3 size: 17 residues. The DNA of the CDR3 is TGTGCCAGTGCATCCGGGCGGGGGGGCCTCTTTCGGGATACGCAGTATTTT. The encoded protein is CASASGRGGLFRDTQYF.

This clone was recorded only once. The genes are TRBV7-8 and TRBJ1-5, with 8 bases matching TRBD1. Trimming cost V 5 bases and J 5 bases; bases outside gene matches: 11. The CDR3 runs to 16 residues. Germline V gives CDR1 SGHVS, CDR2 FQNEAQ. This chain's CDR3 is CASSPPTTGVYQPQHF. In DNA, the CDR3 is TGTGCCAGCAGCCCCCCTACGACAGGGGTTTATCAGCCCCAGCATTTT.

This clone appeared a single time. This chain connects TRBV24-1 to TRBJ1-5; D unclear. V was trimmed by 4 bases and J by 0 bases, leaving 6 bases between them. The CDR3 loop spans 14 amino acids. Germline assignment: CDR1 KGHDR and CDR2 SFDVKD. The CDR3 loop is CATSEALSNQPQHF. CDR3 sequence (DNA): TGTGCCACCAGTGAGGCCCTTAGCAATCAGCCCCAGCATTTT.

V and J are TRBV6-5 and TRBJ1-1; 7 bases are shared with TRBD1. The J segment lost 4 bases and the V segment lost 7 bases, leaving 6 bases of the junction unmatched. Germline V gene sequence: CDR1 MNHEY, CDR2 SVGAGI. This CDR3 has 13 residues. The CDR3 sequence is CASTNRGSTEAFF. The CDR3 region has the DNA TGTGCCAGCACCAACAGGGGTAGCACTGAAGCTTTCTTT.

This chain connects TRBV18 to TRBJ2-1; TRBD2 matches at 12 bases. This CDR3 spans 16 amino acids. CDR1 is KGHSH and CDR2 is LQKENI in the germline V gene. Trimming took 3 bases from V and 8 from J; bases not matched to a gene: 8. The CDR3 loop reads CASSPVLAGGHHEQFF. CDR3 nucleotide sequence: TGTGCCAGCTCACCGGTACTAGCGGGGGGCCACCATGAGCAGTTCTTC.

On this clone: Other DNA sequences in the sample encode the same CDR3. This sequence joins TRBV28 and TRBJ2-6; D unclear. Germline lookup yields CDR1 MDHEN and CDR2 SYDVKM. V dropped 3 bases and J dropped 1 base, with 4 bases sitting between them. The CDR3 contains 14 residues. CDR3 residues: CASSFRSGANVLTF. The CDR3 DNA sequence: TGTGCCAGCAGTTTCAGGTCTGGGGCCAACGTCCTGACTTTC.

The chain couples TRBV7-3 to TRBJ2-7; D gene ambiguous. The germline gives CDR1 SGHTA, CDR2 FQGTGA. The V end lost 0 bases, the J end lost 4 bases, and 13 bases lay between the germline ends. This CDR3 is 15 amino acids long. CDR3 bases: TGTGCCAGCAGCTTAACGCCAGGTGCTTCGTACGAGCAGTACTTC. As protein: CASSLTPGASYEQYF.

The chain employs TRBV5-1 and TRBJ2-1; TRBD2 matches 8 bases. J gave up 5 bases and V 2 bases, and 6 bases lay outside the gene matches. The CDR3 extends over 15 amino acids. Germline CDR1 and CDR2: SGHRS and YFSETQ. CDR3 region: CASSFLAGRHNEQFF. In nucleotides, the CDR3 is TGCGCCAGCAGCTTTTTAGCGGGGCGACACAATGAGCAGTTCTTC. Full variable domain (remainder filled in from reference TRBV5-1 and TRBJ2-1): KAGVTQTPRYLIKTRGQQVTLSCSPISGHRSVSWYQQTPGQGLQFLFEYFSETQRNKGNFPGRFSGRQFSNSRSEMNVSTLELGDSALYLCASSFLAGRHNEQFFGPGTRLTVL.

The gene calls are TRBV27 and TRBJ2-3; 9 bases fit TRBD2. The trim removed 2 bases at V and 1 base at J, leaving 10 bases unmatched. This CDR3 has 18 residues. Germline CDR1 is MNHEY and CDR2 is SMNVEV (reference sequence). The CDR3 coding sequence is TGTGCCAGCAGTTTAGGGCAGCTCGGCGGGGGGGGCACAGATACGCAGTATTTT. Its translation: CASSLGQLGGGGTDTQYF.

A note on this clone: Within the sample, other DNA sequences also encode this same CDR3. This chain joins TRBV6-5 and TRBJ1-1; the D gene is possibly TRBD1 (6 bases). Germline V gene sequence: CDR1 MNHEY, CDR2 SVGAGI. V was pared by 0 bases and J by 4 bases, with 9 bases between. The CDR3 contains 14 residues. Here the CDR3 DNA reads TGTGCCAGCAGTTACTCTAGGGGGGGCACTGAAGCTTTCTTT. It codes for CASSYSRGGTEAFF.

The genes are TRBV11-3 and TRBJ2-2; 9 positions match TRBD1. Germline trimming cut 4 bases from V and 3 bases from J; bases unmatched to any gene: 9. In germline, CDR1 is SGHNT, CDR2 YENEEA. This CDR3 is built from 17 residues. In DNA form, the CDR3 reads TGTGCCAGCAGCTCTCGGACAGGGGTCTCGGACACCGGGGAGCTGTTTTTT. Its protein product is CASSSRTGVSDTGELFF.

The chain is built from TRBV6-6 and TRBJ1-3, with D possibly matching TRBD1 (5 bases). Trimming removed 2 bases from V and 4 bases from J, with 6 bases in between. CDR3 length: 13 residues. In germline, CDR1 is MNHNY, CDR2 SVGAGI (reference sequence). The CDR3 is CASSYRQGNTIYF. CDR3 bases: TGTGCCAGCAGTTACCGACAGGGAAACACCATATATTTT.